Listed below are T cell receptor beta chains from one sample, sequenced in a study of technical replicates of blood from a handful of donors. Profiling relied on immunoSEQ multiplex PCR, and the TCRdb table lists in-frame clones only, not all of them. The table lists around 80,000 clones, just under 95% of them singletons, with roughly 0.4% in the top ten. Sequenced material: T cells isolated from PBMCs. These receptors were collected from a human donor in good health. CDR3s include the opening cysteine and the closing phenylalanine or tryptophan. D genes are given only for firm matches. A row's size may be missing; if present it is once, few, many or a size class.

v_gene	d_gene	j_gene	abundance	CDR3aa	CDR3nt
TRBV2	TRBD2	TRBJ2-2	-	CANLAGGELFF	TGTGCCAACCTAGCGGGAGGGGAGCTGTTTTTT
TRBV6-5	-	TRBJ1-2	-	CASSYFPEEEGRGYTF	TGTGCCAGCAGTTACTTCCCAGAAGAGGAGGGACGTGGCTACACCTTC
TRBV2	-	TRBJ1-1	-	CASRGGASNTEAFF	TGTGCCAGCAGGGGGGGGGCGTCCAACACTGAAGCTTTCTTT
TRBV5-1	-	TRBJ1-4	-	CASSLSRGGTNEKLFF	TGCGCCAGCAGCCTCAGCCGTGGGGGGACTAATGAAAAACTGTTTTTT
TRBV7-9	-	TRBJ2-3	-	CASSPRGTDTQYF	TGTGCCAGCAGCCCACGAGGGACAGATACGCAGTATTTT
TRBV4-1	-	TRBJ1-3	-	CASSQRVSGNTIYF	TGCGCCAGCAGCCAACGGGTCTCTGGAAACACCATATATTTT
TRBV6-6	TRBD1	TRBJ2-2	few	CASNPGQGHGELFF	TGTGCCAGCAACCCCGGACAGGGACACGGGGAGCTGTTTTTT
TRBV2	-	TRBJ1-5	-	CASAAWGDQPQHF	TGTGCCAGTGCAGCTTGGGGAGATCAGCCCCAGCATTTT
TRBV7-3	-	TRBJ2-3	-	CASSLRGRESDTQYF	TGTGCCAGCAGCTTAAGGGGCCGGGAGAGCGATACGCAGTATTTT
TRBV13	-	TRBJ2-1	-	CASSLVEDLESYNEQFF	TGTGCCAGCAGCTTAGTTGAGGATTTGGAGTCCTACAATGAGCAGTTCTTC
TRBV28	-	TRBJ1-1	-	CASSLPVTEAFF	TGTGCCAGCAGCCTCCCGGTGACTGAAGCTTTCTTT
TRBV2	-	TRBJ2-1	-	CAGIDNEQFF	TGTGCCGGCATCGACAATGAGCAGTTCTTC
TRBV6-5	-	TRBJ1-2	-	CASSTGYYGYTF	TGTGCCAGCAGTACAGGGTACTATGGCTACACCTTC